The entry that follows covers one TCR beta chain sequence. Source study methods: The assay estimated nucleated cells by amplifying reference gene primers. The protocol was immunoSEQ multiplex PCR, while the TCRdb copy is restricted to in-frame clones and leaves out a portion. That table is the source of V, J and clone size, and D and trimming were worked out from the DNA. The table has some 460,000 clones, around 90% seen once. The data originate from a study of blood T cell repertoires in COVID-19. Study-wide context: Researchers got acute and convalescent COVID-19 samples from the United States, Italy and Spain.

Participants' own reports of clinical history determined their cohort assignment. Two negative PCRs, clearance, or symptom resolution characterized the recovered Cohort 3 donors. The V end lost 7 bases, the J end lost 4 bases, and 13 bases lay between the germline ends. The germline CDR1 and CDR2 sequences are LNHDA and SQIVND (reference sequence). CDR3 length equals 13 residues. The rearrangement links TRBV19 to TRBJ1-2; the D gene is possibly TRBD1 (6 bases). Sequenced input: PBMCs or T cells enriched from blood (not recorded which). The TCR sequence derives from a woman younger than 30 who had recovered from COVID-19. The CDR3 DNA reads as TGTGCCAGTACGAGGCAGGGGAGCTATGGCTACACCTTC. Translation: CASTRQGSYGYTF.